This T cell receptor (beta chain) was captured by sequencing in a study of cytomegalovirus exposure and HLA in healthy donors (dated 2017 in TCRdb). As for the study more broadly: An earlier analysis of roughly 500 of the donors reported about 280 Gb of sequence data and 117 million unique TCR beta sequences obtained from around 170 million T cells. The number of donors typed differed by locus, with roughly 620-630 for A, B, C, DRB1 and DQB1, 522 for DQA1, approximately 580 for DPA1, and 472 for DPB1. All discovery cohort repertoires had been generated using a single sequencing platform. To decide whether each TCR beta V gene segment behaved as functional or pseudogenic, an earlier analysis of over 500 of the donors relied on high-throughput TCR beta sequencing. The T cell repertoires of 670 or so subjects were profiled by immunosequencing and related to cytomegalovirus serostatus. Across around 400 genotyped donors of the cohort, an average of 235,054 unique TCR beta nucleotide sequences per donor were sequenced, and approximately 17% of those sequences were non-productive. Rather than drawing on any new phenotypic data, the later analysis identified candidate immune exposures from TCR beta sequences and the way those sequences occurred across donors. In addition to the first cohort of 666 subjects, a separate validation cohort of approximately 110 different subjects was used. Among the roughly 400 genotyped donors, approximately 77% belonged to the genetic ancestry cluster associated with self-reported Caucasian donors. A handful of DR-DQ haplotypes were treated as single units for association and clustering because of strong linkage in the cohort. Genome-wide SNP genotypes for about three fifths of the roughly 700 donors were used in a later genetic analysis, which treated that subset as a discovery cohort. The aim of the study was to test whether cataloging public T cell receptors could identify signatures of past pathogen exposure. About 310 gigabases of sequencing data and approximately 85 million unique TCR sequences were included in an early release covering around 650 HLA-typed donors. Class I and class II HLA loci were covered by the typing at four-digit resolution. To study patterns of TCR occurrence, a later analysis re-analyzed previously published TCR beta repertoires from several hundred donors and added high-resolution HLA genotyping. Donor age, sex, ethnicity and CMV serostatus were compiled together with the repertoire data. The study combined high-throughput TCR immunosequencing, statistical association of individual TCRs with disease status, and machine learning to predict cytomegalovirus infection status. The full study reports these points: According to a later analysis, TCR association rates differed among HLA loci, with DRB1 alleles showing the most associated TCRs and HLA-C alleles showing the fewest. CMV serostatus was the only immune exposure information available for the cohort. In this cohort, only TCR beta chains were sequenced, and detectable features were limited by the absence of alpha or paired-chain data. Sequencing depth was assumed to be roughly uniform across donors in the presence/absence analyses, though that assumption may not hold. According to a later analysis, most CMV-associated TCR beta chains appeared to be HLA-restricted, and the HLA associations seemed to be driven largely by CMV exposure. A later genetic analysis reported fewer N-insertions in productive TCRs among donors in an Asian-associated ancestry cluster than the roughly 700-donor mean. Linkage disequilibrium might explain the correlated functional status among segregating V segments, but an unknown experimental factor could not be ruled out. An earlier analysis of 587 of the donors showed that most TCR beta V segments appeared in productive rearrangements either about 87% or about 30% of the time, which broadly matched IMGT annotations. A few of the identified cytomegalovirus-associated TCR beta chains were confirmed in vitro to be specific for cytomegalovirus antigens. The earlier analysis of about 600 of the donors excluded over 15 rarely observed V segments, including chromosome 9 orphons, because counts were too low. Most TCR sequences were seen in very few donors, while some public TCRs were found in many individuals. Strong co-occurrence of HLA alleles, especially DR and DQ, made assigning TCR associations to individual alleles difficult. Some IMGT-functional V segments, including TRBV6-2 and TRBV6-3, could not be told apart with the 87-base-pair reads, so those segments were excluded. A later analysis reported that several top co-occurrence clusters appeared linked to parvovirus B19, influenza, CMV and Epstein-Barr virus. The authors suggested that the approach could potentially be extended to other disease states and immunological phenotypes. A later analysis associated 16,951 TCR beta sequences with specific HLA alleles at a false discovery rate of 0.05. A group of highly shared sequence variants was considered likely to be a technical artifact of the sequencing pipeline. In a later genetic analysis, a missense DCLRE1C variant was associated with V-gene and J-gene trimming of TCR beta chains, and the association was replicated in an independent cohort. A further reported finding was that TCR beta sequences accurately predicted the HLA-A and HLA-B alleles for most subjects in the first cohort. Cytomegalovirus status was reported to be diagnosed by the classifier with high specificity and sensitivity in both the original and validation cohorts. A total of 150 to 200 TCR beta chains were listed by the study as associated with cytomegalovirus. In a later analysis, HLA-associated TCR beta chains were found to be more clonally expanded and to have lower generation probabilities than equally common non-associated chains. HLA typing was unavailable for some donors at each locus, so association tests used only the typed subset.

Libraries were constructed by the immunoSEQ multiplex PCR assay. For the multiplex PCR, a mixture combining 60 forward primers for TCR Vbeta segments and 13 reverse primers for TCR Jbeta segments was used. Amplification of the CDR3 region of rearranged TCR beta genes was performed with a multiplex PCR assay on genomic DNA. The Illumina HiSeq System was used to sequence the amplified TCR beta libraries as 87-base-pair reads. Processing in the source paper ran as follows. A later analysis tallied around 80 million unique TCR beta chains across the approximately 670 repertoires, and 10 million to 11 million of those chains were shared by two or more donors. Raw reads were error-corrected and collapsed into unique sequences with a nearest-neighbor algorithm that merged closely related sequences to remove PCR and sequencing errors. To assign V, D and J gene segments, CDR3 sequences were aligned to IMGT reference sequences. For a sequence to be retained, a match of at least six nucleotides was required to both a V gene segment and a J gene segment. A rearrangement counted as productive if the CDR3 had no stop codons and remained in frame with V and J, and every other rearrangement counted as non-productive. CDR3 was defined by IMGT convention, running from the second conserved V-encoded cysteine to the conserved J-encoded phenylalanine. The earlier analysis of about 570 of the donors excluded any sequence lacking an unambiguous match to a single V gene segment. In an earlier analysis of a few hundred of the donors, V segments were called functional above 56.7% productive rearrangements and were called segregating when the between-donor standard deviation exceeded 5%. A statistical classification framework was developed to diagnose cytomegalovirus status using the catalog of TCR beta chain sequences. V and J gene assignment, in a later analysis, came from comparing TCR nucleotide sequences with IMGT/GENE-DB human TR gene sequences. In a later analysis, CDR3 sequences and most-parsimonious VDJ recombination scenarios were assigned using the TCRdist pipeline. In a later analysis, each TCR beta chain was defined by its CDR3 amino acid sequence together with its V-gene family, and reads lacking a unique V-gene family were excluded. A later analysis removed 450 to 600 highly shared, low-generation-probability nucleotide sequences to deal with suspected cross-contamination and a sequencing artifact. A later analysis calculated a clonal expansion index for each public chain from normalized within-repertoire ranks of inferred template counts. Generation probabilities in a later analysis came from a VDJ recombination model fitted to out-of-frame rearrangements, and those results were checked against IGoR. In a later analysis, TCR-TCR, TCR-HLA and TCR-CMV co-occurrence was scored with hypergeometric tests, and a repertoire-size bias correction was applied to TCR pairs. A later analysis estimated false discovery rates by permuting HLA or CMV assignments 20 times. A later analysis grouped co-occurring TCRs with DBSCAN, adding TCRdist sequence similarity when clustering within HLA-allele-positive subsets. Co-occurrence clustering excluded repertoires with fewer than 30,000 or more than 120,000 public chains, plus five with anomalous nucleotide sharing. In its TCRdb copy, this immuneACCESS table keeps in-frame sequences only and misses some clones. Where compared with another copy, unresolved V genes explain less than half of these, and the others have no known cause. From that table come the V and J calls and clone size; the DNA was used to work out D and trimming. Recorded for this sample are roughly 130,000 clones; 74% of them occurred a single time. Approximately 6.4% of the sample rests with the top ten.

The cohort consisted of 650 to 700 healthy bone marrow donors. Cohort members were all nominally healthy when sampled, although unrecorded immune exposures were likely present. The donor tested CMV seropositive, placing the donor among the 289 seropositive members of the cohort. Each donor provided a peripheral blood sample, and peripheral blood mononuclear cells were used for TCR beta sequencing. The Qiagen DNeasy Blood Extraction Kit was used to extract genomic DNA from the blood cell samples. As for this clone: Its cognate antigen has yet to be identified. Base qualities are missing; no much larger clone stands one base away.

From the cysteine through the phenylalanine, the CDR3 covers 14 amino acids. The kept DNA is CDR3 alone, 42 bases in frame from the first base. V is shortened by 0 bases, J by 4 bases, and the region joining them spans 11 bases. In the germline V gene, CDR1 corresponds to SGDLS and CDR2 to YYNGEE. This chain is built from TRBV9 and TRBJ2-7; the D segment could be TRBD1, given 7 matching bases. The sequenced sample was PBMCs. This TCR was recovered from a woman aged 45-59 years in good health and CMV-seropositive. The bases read TGTGCCAGCAGCGTAGGCCAGGGGGGATACGAGCAGTACTTC. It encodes CASSVGQGGYEQYF.